The 19 T cell receptor beta chains reported below all come from one sample, sequenced in a study of CD8+CD57+ T cells in acquired aplastic anemia. According to the study, genomic DNA was the template for TCR beta VDJ and CDR3 profiling. TCRdb reprocessed the reads via MiXCR and lists one record per CDR3 protein. Of about 130,000 distinct CDR3 sequences listed, about 48% are singletons. Sequencing used sorted CD4+, CD8+, or CD8+CD57+ T cells (not recorded which) from PBMCs. These receptors all stem from a human donor in good health, serving as a control.

The chain is built from TRBV5-4 and TRBJ2-7; TRBD2 aligns across 9 bases. The CDR3 sequence is 14 residues long. Unmatched junction bases numbered 8, after V lost 4 bases and J lost 6 bases. Germline lookup yields CDR1 SGHNT and CDR2 YYREEE (reference sequence). CDR3 DNA: TGTGCCAGCAGCCCCGGAGCGGGGGGCATCGAGCAGTACTTC. Translated: CASSPGAGGIEQYF.

In its sample, this clonotype was seen a few times. V gene TRBV11-1 combines with J gene TRBJ2-1; no reliable D call. V was pared by 3 bases and J by 0 bases, with 6 bases between. Germline lookup yields CDR1 SGHAT and CDR2 FQDESV (reference sequence). The CDR3 loop spans 14 amino acids. CDR3 nucleotides: TGTGCCAGCAGCTTCCAAAGCTCCTACAATGAGCAGTTCTTC. As protein: CASSFQSSYNEQFF.

J is TRBJ2-6 and V is TRBV6-1; the D is unclear. The germline CDR1 and CDR2 sequences are MNHNS and SASEGT. The CDR3 spans 15 residues. V gave up 1 base and J gave up 1 base, with 5 bases separating them. CDR3 sequence: CASSEDSSGANVLTF. CDR3 nucleotides: TGTGCCAGCAGTGAAGACTCGTCTGGGGCCAACGTCCTGACTTTC.

This rearrangement joins TRBV5-5 to TRBJ2-7; TRBD1 aligns across 12 bases. The J segment lost 5 bases and the V segment lost 3 bases, leaving 6 bases of the junction unmatched. Germline-derived CDR1 and CDR2 are SGHKS and YYEKEE (reference sequence). CDR3 length: 15 amino acids. This chain's CDR3 is CASSSTGTGGDEQYF. In DNA form, the CDR3 reads TGTGCCAGCAGCTCGACCGGGACAGGGGGCGACGAGCAGTACTTC.

Notes on this clonotype: This could be a read error, since a much larger clone is one nucleotide away. The chain links TRBV18 to TRBJ2-7, with 9 nucleotides matching TRBD2. Germline CDR1 and CDR2: KGHSH and LQKENI. Germline trimming cut 0 bases from V and 8 bases from J; bases unmatched to any gene: 5. CDR3 size: 14 residues. This CDR3 is CASSPPGLATKQYF. The CDR3 DNA reads as TGTGCCAGCTCACCACCGGGACTAGCAACTAAGCAGTACTTC.

In this sample, this clonotype turned up once. The chain links TRBV10-3 to TRBJ2-7, with a tentative D call TRBD1 (5 bases). This CDR3 spans 13 amino acids. The V end lost 10 bases, the J end lost 5 bases, and 18 bases lay between the germline ends. Germline assignment: CDR1 ENHRY and CDR2 SYGVKD. DNA for the CDR3: TGTGCCACCGAAGGGCAGGGCCCAAACGAGCAGTACTTC. Residues: CATEGQGPNEQYF.

The CDR3 DNA reads TGCAGCGTTCGACAGGGGTATCTGCCCCAGCATTTT. Translating gives CSVRQGYLPQHF. The chain is built from TRBV29-1 and TRBJ1-5; 8 bases agree with TRBD1. Trimming took 5 bases from V and 9 from J; bases not matched to a gene: 6. The germline CDR1 and CDR2 sequences are SQVTM and ANQGSEA. The CDR3 runs to 12 residues.

The chain recombines TRBV7-2 with TRBJ2-3; 13 bases match TRBD2. V dropped 3 bases and J dropped 3; count of bases not matched to a gene: 6. The V gene's germline CDR1 is SGHTA and CDR2 FQGNSA. The CDR3 runs to 17 residues. CDR3 coding DNA: TGTGCCAGCAGCTTCCGACTAGCGGGGGGAGTTACAGATACGCAGTATTTT. It yields the protein CASSFRLAGGVTDTQYF.

The rearrangement joins TRBV20-1 to TRBJ2-7; D call uncertain. V was clipped by 5 bases and J by 2 bases, with 16 bases between them. Looked up from germline, CDR1 is DFQATT and CDR2 is SNEGSKA (reference sequence). This CDR3 region has 14 residues. The CDR3 nucleotides read TGCAGTGCTTTCAGTTCCAGAACCACCTACGAGCAGTACTTC. Its translation is CSAFSSRTTYEQYF.

This clonotype was detected once. This chain links TRBV19 with TRBJ1-1; possibly TRBD1 for D (5 bases). V was cut by 1 base and J by 5 bases, with 11 bases left in between. Germline V gives CDR1 LNHDA, CDR2 SQIVND (reference sequence). CDR3 length: 14 residues. CDR3 region: CASSIGGGMTEAFF. The CDR3 DNA sequence: TGTGCCAGTAGTATAGGCGGGGGGATGACTGAAGCTTTCTTT.

Comment on this clonotype: A single base separates this from a much larger clone, so it may be a read error. The chain employs TRBV12-3 or TRBV12-4 and TRBJ1-1; tentatively, D is TRBD1 (5 bases). CDR3 size: 13 residues. The CDR3 DNA reads TGTGCCGGCAGTTTATCAGGGAGAACTGAAGCTTTCTTT. As protein: CAGSLSGRTEAFF.

The count of this clonotype is one. The chain couples TRBV2 to TRBJ1-1, with TRBD1 matching 7 bases. Per the germline V gene, CDR1 is SNHLY and CDR2 is FYNNEI. CDR3 length: 13 residues. The V gene end was trimmed by 5 bases and the J gene end by 5 bases; junction bases not matched to a gene: 5. The CDR3 reads CASSYDRVTEAFF. The CDR3, as DNA: TGTGCCAGCAGTTACGACAGGGTTACTGAAGCTTTCTTT.

This clonotype was recorded at least ten times. V is TRBV6-5 and J is TRBJ2-7; the D is unclear. Trimming left V 6 bases short and J 3 bases short, with 12 bases between. Germline CDR1 and CDR2: MNHEY and SVGAGI. This CDR3 is built from 13 residues. CDR3 sequence: CASSPPLGYEQYF. The CDR3 DNA reads TGTGCCAGCAGCCCCCCATTGGGCTACGAGCAGTACTTC.

The V call is TRBV29-1, the J call TRBJ2-2; no reliable D call. Trimming left V 5 bases short and J 5 bases short, with 3 bases between. The CDR3 has 10 residues. CDR1 and CDR2 from the germline V gene are SQVTM and ANQGSEA. CDR3 nucleotide sequence: TGCAGCGTTCGGACCGGGGAGCTGTTTTTT. Translation: CSVRTGELFF.

This clonotype was detected ten times or more. The chain employs TRBV7-9 and TRBJ2-3; no clear D gene. This CDR3 region has 14 residues. Germline-derived CDR1 and CDR2 are SEHNR and FQNEAQ (reference sequence). The V end lost 7 bases, the J end lost 0 bases, and 11 bases lay between the germline ends. The CDR3 region is CASIRQSSTDTQYF. CDR3 sequence (DNA): TGTGCCAGCATCCGACAATCTAGCACAGATACGCAGTATTTT.

The chain uses TRBV24-1 and TRBJ2-2; tentatively, D is TRBD2 (5 bases). The V end lost 5 bases, the J end lost 5 bases, and 8 bases lay between the germline ends. The germline CDR1 and CDR2 sequences are KGHDR and SFDVKD. The CDR3 contains 13 residues. This CDR3 is CATSGTGTGELFF. CDR3 in DNA: TGTGCCACCAGTGGTACGGGGACCGGGGAGCTGTTTTTT.

Only one count was recorded for this clonotype. This chain uses TRBV7-2 with TRBJ1-4; 9 bases fit TRBD1. This CDR3 spans 15 amino acids. Germline trimming cut 5 bases from V and 5 bases from J; bases unmatched to any gene: 6. The germline V gene encodes CDR1 SGHTA and CDR2 FQGNSA. This CDR3 is CASSQMTGGNEKLFF. CDR3 DNA: TGTGCCAGCAGCCAGATGACAGGGGGGAATGAAAAACTGTTTTTT.

In this sample, this clonotype turned up many times. The chain uses TRBV9 and TRBJ2-3; 10 bases are a match to TRBD2. V lost 2 bases to trimming and J lost 4 bases; unmatched junction nucleotides: 7. The CDR3 consists of 16 residues. Germline V gives CDR1 SGDLS, CDR2 YYNGEE. DNA for the CDR3: TGTGCCAGCAGCGTTGGGCTAGCGGGGGCAGCAGATACGCAGTATTTT. Protein sequence: CASSVGLAGAADTQYF.

This rearrangement joins TRBV9 to TRBJ2-1, with 9 bases lining up with TRBD1. CDR3 length equals 16 residues. Germline V CDR1 and CDR2: SGDLS, YYNGEE. V shed 2 bases, J shed 8 bases, and the junction held 11 bases outside the gene matches. In DNA form, the CDR3 reads TGTGCCAGCAGCGTCCGAACGGGACAGGGTGTGGATGAGCAGTTCTTC. As protein: CASSVRTGQGVDEQFF.